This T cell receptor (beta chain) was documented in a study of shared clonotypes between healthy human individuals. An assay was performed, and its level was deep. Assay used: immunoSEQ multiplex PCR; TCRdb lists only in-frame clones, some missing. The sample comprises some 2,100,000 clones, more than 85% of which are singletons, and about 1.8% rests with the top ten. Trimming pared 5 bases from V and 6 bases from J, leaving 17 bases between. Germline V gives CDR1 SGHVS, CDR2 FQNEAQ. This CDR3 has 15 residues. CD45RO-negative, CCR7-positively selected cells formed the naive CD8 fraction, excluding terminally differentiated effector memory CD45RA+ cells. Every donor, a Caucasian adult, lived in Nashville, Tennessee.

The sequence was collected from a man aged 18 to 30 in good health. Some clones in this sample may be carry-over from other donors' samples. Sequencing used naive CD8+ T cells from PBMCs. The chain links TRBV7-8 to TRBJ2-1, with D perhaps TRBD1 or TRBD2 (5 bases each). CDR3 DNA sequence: TGTGCCAGCAGCCCCACCCGGGGCTCCGGCAATGAGCAGTTCTTC. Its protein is CASSPTRGSGNEQFF.